The subject of this entry is one T cell receptor (beta chain). The target antigen is unknown. These data originate in a study of T cell repertoires in cytomegalovirus infection. Study at large: In public TCR beta signatures, there were indications of both CMV infection and matching HLA type. Overall study findings and caveats: CMV carriers with the relevant HLA were identified by cumulative public TCR beta family frequency. Dominant in the ex vivo response were TCR beta clonotypes restricted by HLA-C and specific for CMV.

TCRdb reanalysed the reads using MiXCR and keeps one entry per CDR3 protein. This sample has 350,000 to 500,000 distinct CDR3 sequences, with 25% to 40% found just once. CDR1 and CDR2 (germline): SQVTM, ANQGSEA. V dropped 3 bases and J dropped 0 bases, with 6 bases sitting between them. The length of the CDR3 is 13 residues. This chain joins TRBV29-1 and TRBJ2-4, with D uncertain. The TCR was taken from a human donor in good health (CMV status not recorded). Some clones in this sample may be carry-over from other donors' samples. The sample consisted of PBMCs. In nucleotides, the CDR3 is TGCAGCGTTGAGCCGCTAGCCAAAAACATTCAGTACTTC. Protein: CSVEPLAKNIQYF.